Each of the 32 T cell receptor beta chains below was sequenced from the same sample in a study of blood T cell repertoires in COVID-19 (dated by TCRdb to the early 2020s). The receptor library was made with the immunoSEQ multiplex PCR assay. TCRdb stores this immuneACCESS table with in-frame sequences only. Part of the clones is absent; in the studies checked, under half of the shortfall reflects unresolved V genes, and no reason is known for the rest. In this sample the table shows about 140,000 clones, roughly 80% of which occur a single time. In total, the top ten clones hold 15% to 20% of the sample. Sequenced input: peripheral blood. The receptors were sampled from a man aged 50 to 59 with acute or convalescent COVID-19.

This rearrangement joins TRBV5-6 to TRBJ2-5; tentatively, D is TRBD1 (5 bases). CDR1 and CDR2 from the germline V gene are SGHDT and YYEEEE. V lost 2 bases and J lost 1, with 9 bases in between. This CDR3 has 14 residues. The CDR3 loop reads CASSFPQGQETQYF. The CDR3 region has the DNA TGTGCCAGCAGCTTCCCCCAGGGCCAAGAGACCCAGTACTTC.

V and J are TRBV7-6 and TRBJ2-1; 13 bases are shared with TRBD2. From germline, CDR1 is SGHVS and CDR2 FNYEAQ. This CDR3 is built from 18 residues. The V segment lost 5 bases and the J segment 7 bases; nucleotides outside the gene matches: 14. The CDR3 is CASSPLTSGGANWNEQFF. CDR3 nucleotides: TGTGCCAGCAGCCCATTAACTAGCGGGGGGGCAAATTGGAATGAGCAGTTCTTC.

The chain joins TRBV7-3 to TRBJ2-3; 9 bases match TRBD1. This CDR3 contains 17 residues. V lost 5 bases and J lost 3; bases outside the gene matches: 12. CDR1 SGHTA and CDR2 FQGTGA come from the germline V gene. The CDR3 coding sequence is TGTGCCAGCAGCCCCGGGACAGGGCCAGGGGGGACAGATACGCAGTATTTT. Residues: CASSPGTGPGGTDTQYF.

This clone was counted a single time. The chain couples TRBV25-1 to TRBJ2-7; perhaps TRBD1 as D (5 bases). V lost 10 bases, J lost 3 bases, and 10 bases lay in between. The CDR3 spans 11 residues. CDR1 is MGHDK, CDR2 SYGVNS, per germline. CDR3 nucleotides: TGTGCCAACACCCAGGGCTACGAGCAGTACGTC. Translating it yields CANTQGYEQYV.

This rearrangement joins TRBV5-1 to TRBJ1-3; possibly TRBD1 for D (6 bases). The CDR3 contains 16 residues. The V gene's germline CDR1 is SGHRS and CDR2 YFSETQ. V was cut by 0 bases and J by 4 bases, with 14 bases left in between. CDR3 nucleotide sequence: TGCGCCAGCAGCTTGGAGGCAGGGGCTTTAGGAAACACCATATATTTT. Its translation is CASSLEAGALGNTIYF.

The CDR3 DNA reads as TGCGCCAGCAGTCGAGCAGCTGACAGGAGTCGAAATGAGCAGTTCTTC. The encoded protein is CASSRAADRSRNEQFF. This chain links TRBV10-1 with TRBJ2-1, with a tentative D call TRBD1 (6 bases). CDR1 and CDR2 from the germline V gene are WNHNN and SYGVQD (reference sequence). Trimming cost V 5 bases and J 7 bases, with 21 bases left between them. The CDR3 loop spans 16 amino acids.

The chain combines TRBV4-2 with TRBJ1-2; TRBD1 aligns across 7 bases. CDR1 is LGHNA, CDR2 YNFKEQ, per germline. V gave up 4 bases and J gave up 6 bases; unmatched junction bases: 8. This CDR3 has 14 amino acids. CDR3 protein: CASSPTNDRDGYTF. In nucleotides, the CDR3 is TGTGCCAGCAGCCCTACGAACGACAGGGATGGCTACACCTTC.

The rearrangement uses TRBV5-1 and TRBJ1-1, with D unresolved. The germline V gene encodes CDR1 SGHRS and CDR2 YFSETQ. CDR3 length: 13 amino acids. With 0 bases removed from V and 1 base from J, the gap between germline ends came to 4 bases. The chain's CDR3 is CASSLGPNTEAFF. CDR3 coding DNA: TGCGCCAGCAGCTTGGGGCCGAACACTGAAGCTTTCTTT. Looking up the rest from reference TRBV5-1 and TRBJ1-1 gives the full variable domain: KAGVTQTPRYLIKTRGQQVTLSCSPISGHRSVSWYQQTPGQGLQFLFEYFSETQRNKGNFPGRFSGRQFSNSRSEMNVSTLELGDSALYLCASSLGPNTEAFFGQGTRLTVV.

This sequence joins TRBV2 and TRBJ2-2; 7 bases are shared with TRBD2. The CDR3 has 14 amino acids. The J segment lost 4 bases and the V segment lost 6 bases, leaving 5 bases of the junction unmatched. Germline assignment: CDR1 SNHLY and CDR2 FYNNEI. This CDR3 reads CASSGGGPTGELFF. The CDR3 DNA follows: TGTGCCAGCAGCGGCGGGGGACCCACCGGGGAGCTGTTTTTT.

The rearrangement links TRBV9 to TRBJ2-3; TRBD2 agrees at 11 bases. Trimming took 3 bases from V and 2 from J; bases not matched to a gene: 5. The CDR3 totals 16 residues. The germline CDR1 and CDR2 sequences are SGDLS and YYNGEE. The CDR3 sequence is CASSATSGESTDTQYF. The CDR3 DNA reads TGTGCCAGCAGCGCGACTAGCGGGGAGTCCACAGATACGCAGTATTTT.

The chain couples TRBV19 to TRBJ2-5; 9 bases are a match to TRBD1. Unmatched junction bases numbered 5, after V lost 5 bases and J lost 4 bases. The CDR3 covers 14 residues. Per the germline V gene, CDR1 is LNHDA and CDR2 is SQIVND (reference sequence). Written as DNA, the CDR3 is TGTGCCAGTAGTTATTCGGACAGGGGAGAGACCCAGTACTTC. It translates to CASSYSDRGETQYF.

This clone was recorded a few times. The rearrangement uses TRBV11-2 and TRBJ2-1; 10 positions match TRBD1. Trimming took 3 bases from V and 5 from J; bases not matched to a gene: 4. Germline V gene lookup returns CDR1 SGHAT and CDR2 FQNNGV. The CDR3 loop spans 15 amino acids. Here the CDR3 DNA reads TGTGCCAGCAGCTTTCGGACAGGGGGTAACAATGAGCAGTTCTTC. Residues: CASSFRTGGNNEQFF. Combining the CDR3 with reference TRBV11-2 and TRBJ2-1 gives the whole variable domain EAGVAQSPRYKIIEKRQSVAFWCNPISGHATLYWYQQILGQGPKLLIQFQNNGVVDDSQLPKDRFSAERLKGVDSTLKIQPAKLEDSAVYLCASSFRTGGNNEQFFGPGTRLTVL.

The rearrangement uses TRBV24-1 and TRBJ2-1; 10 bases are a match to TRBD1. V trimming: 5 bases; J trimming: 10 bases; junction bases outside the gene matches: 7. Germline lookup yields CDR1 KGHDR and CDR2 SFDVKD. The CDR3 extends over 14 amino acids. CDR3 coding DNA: TGTGCCACCAGTGGGGGACAGGGGTATAGGGAGCAGTTCTTC. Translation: CATSGGQGYREQFF.

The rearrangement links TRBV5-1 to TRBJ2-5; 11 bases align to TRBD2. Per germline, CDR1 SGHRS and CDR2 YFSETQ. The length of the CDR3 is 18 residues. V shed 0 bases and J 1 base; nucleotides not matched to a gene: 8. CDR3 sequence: CASSLAGATSGIQETQYF. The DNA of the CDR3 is TGCGCCAGCAGCTTGGCCGGTGCGACTAGCGGGATCCAAGAGACCCAGTACTTC. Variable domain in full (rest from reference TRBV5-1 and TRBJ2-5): KAGVTQTPRYLIKTRGQQVTLSCSPISGHRSVSWYQQTPGQGLQFLFEYFSETQRNKGNFPGRFSGRQFSNSRSEMNVSTLELGDSALYLCASSLAGATSGIQETQYFGPGTRLLVL.

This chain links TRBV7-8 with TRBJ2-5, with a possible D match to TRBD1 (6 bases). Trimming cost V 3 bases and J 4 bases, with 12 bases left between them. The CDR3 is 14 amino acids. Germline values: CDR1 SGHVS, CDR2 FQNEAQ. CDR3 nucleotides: TGTGCCAGCAGCTTCAGGGGTTGGTCAGAGACCCAGTACTTC. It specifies CASSFRGWSETQYF.

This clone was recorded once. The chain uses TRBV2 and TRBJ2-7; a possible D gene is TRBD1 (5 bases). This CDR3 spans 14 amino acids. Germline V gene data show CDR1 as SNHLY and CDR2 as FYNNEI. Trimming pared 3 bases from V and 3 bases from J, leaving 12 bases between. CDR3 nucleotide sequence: TGTGCCAGCAGTGATCAGGGCATCGGCTACGAGCAGTACTTC. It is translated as CASSDQGIGYEQYF.

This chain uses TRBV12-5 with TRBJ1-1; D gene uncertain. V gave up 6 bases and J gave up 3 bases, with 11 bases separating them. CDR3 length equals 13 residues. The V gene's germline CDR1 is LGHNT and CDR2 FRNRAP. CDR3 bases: TGTGCTAGTGGACCAGACTGGGACACTGAAGCTTTCTTT. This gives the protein CASGPDWDTEAFF.

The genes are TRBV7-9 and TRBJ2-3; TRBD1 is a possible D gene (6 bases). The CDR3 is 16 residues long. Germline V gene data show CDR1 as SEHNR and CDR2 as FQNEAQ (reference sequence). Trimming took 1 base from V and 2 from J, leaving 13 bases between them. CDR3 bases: TGTGCCAGCAGCTTAGTATCGTACAGGGACACAGATACGCAGTATTTT. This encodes CASSLVSYRDTDTQYF.

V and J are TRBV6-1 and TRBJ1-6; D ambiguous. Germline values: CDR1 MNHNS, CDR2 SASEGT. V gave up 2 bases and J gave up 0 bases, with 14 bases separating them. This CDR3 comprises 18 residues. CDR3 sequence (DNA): TGTGCCAGCAGTGAATCTGGGAGGGCGAGCTCCTATAATTCACCCCTCCACTTT. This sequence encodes CASSESGRASSYNSPLHF.

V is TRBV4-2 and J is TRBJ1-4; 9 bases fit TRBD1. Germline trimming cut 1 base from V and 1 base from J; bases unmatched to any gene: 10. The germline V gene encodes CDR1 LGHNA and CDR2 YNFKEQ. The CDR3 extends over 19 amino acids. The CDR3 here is CASSQGTPRTGVTNEKLFF. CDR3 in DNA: TGTGCCAGCAGCCAAGGGACCCCTCGGACAGGGGTAACTAATGAAAAACTGTTTTTT.

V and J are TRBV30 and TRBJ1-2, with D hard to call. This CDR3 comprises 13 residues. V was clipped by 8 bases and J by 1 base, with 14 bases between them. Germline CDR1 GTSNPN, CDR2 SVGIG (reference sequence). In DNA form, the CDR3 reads TGTGCCGGGTCCTCAGGAATTAACTATGGCTACACCTTC. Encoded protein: CAGSSGINYGYTF.

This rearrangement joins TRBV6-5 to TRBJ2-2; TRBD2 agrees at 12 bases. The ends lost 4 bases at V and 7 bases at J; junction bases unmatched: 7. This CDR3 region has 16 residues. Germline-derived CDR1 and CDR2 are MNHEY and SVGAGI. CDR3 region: CASSSSSGGAGGELFF. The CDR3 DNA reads TGTGCCAGCAGTTCCTCTAGCGGGGGGGCAGGCGGGGAGCTGTTTTTT.

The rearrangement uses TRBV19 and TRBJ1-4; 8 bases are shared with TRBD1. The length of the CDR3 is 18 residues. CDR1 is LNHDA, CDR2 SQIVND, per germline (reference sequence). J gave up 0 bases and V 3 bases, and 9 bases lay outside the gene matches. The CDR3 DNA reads TGTGCCAGTAGTATCGGGACAGGTAAACAGGCAACTAATGAAAAACTGTTTTTT. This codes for CASSIGTGKQATNEKLFF.

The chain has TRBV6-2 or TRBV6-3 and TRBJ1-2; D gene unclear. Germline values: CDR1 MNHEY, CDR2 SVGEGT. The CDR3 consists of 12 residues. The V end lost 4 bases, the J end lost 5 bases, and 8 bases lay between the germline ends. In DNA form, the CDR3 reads TGTGCCAGCAGTTTGAGGCAGTATGGCTACACCTTC. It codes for CASSLRQYGYTF.

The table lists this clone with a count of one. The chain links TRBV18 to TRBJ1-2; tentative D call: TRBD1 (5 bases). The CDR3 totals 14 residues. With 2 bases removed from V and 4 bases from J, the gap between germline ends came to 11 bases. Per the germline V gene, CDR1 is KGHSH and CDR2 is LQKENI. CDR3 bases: TGTGCCAGCTCACCAAGTCCAGGGTCCTATGGCTACACCTTC. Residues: CASSPSPGSYGYTF.

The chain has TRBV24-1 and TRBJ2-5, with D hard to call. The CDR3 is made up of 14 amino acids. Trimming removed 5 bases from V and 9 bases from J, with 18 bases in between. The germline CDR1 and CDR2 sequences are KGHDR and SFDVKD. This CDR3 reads CATSAPTEYWAQYF. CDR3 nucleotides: TGTGCCACCAGTGCCCCGACGGAGTACTGGGCCCAGTACTTC.

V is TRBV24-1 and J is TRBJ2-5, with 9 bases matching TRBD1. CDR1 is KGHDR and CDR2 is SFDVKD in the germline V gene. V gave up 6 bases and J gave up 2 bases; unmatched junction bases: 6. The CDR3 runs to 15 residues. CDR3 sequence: CATSRGDRAQETQYF. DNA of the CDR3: TGTGCCACCAGTAGGGGGGACAGGGCTCAAGAGACCCAGTACTTC.

CDR3 protein: CASNRFYEQYF. CDR3 nucleotide sequence: TGTGCCAGCAACAGGTTCTACGAGCAGTACTTC. The chain employs TRBV2 and TRBJ2-7; the D gene is possibly TRBD1 (5 bases). The CDR3 runs 11 residues. The germline CDR1 and CDR2 sequences are SNHLY and FYNNEI. V gave up 7 bases and J gave up 3 bases, with 7 bases separating them.

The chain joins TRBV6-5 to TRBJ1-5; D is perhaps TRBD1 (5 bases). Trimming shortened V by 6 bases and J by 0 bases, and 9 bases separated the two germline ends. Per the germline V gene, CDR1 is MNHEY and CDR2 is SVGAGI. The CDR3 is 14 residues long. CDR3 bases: TGTGCCAGCAGCCGGGGGTATAGCAATCAGCCCCAGCATTTT. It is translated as CASSRGYSNQPQHF.

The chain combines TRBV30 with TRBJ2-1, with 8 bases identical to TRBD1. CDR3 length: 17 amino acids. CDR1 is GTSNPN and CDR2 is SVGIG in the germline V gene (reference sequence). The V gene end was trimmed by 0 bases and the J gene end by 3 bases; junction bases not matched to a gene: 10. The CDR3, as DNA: TGTGCCTGGAGTGTACAGGGGGGCTCCCCTTACTACAATGAGCAGTTCTTC. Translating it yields CAWSVQGGSPYYNEQFF.

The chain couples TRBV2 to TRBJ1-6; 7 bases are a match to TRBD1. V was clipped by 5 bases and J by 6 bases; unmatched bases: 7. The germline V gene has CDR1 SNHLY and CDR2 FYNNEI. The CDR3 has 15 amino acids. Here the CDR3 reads CASSYSRDSNSPLHF. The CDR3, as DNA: TGTGCCAGCAGTTATTCCCGGGACAGTAATTCACCCCTCCACTTT.

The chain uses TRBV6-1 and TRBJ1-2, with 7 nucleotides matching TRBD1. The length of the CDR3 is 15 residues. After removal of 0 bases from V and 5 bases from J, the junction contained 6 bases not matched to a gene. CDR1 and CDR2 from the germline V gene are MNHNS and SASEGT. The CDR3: CASSEAARGLYGYTF. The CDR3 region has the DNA TGTGCCAGCAGTGAAGCGGCCAGGGGGTTGTATGGCTACACCTTC.